Below, 7 T cell receptor beta chains from the same sample are listed, as sequenced in a study of blood T cells in healthy people across ages. Next came a second PCR, run for about 7 to 12 cycles, which used a sample-barcoded 5' primer along with a J-beta primer mix. TCRdb ran MiXCR on the 5' RACE reads and lists one entry per CDR3 protein. Among 1.5 million to 1.8 million distinct CDR3 sequences, roughly two fifths were seen once, and the ten largest hold about 4.1%. Sequencing was done on a sample of blood. The receptors here all came from a woman between 18 and 29 years old in good health.

The chain employs TRBV4-3 and TRBJ1-4; no definite D call. The V gene lost 2 bases and the J gene lost 10 bases, with 14 bases spanning the gap. The CDR3 is 14 amino acids. The germline V gene has CDR1 LGHNA and CDR2 YSLEER. CDR3 in DNA: TGCGCCAGCAGCCAATTAACCTCGCCCGTAAAACTGTTTTTT. Encoded protein: CASSQLTSPVKLFF.

The gene calls are TRBV2 and TRBJ2-5, with 9 bases fitting TRBD2. The CDR3 length is 13 residues. V trimming: 6 bases; J trimming: 5 bases; junction bases outside the gene matches: 4. CDR1 SNHLY and CDR2 FYNNEI come from the germline V gene. DNA for the CDR3: TGTGCCAGCAGGGGGACTAGCTTGGAGACCCAGTACTTC. Encoded protein: CASRGTSLETQYF.

This clonotype was counted only a few times. The chain joins TRBV7-2 to TRBJ1-1, with D possibly being TRBD1 (5 bases). CDR3 length equals 16 residues. CDR1 is SGHTA and CDR2 is FQGNSA in the germline V gene. Trimming removed 4 bases at V and 5 bases at J, with 20 bases between. Written as DNA, the CDR3 is TGTGCCAGCAGCTCTGGGGTAATCCGGGGACGGACTGAAGCTTTCTTT. It translates to CASSSGVIRGRTEAFF.

CDR3 nucleotides: TGTGCCAGCAGCCTACGGGACAGAGTATACAATGAGCAGTACTTC. Its translation: CASSLRDRVYNEQYF. V gene TRBV7-2 combines with J gene TRBJ2-4, with 7 nucleotides matching TRBD1. Trimming took 5 bases from V and 13 from J; bases not matched to a gene: 17. CDR3 length equals 15 residues. Germline-derived CDR1 and CDR2 are SGHTA and FQGNSA. Variable domain in full (rest from reference TRBV7-2 and TRBJ2-4): GAGVSQSPSNKVTEKGKDVELRCDPISGHTALYWYRQSLGQGLEFLIYFQGNSAPDKSGLPSDRFSAERTGGSVSTLTIQRTQQEDSAVYLCASSLRDRVYNEQYFGAGTRLSVL.

With respect to this clonotype: With a much larger clone just one base away, this may be a read error. The genes are TRBV6-2 or TRBV6-3 and TRBJ2-5; D not certain. The V gene's germline CDR1 is MNHEY and CDR2 SVGEGT. This CDR3 has 14 residues. CDR3 region: CASRTQADQETRYF. The CDR3 coding sequence is TGTGCCAGCAGGACTCAAGCAGACCAGGAGACCCGGTACTTC.

The chain recombines TRBV6-5 with TRBJ2-2; 8 bases match TRBD1. Looked up from germline, CDR1 is MNHEY and CDR2 is SVGAGI. V trimming: 8 bases; J trimming: 4 bases; junction bases outside the gene matches: 9. This CDR3 has 15 amino acids. The DNA for the CDR3 is TGTGCCAGCCGTGAGGCAGGGGGCATCACCGGGGAGCTGTTTTTT. Amino acids: CASREAGGITGELFF.

This clonotype was recorded a few times. The chain couples TRBV4-2 to TRBJ2-3; 10 nucleotides align to TRBD2. CDR1 LGHNA and CDR2 YNFKEQ come from the germline V gene. The V gene end was trimmed by 4 bases and the J gene end by 5 bases; junction bases not matched to a gene: 18. The CDR3 has 19 amino acids. The CDR3 is CASSLGLAETGGDRDTQYF. As DNA, the CDR3 is TGTGCCAGCAGCCTCGGACTAGCGGAGACCGGGGGAGACCGAGATACGCAGTATTTT.